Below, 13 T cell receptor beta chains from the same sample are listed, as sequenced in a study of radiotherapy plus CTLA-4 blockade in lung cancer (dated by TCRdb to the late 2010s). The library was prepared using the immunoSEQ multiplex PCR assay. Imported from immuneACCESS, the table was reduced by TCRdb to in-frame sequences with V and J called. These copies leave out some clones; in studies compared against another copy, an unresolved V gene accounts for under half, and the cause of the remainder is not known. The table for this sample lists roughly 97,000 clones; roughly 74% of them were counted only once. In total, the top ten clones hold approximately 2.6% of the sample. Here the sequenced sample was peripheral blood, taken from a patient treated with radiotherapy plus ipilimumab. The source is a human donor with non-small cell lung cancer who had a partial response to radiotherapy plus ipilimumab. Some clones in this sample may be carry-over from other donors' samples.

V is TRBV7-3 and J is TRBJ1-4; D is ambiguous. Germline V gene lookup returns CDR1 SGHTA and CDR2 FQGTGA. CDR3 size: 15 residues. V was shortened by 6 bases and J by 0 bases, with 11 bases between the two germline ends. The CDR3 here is CASSDEGATNEKLFF. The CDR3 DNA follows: TGTGCCAGCAGTGACGAGGGAGCAACTAATGAAAAACTGTTTTTT.

CDR3 in amino acids: CASSYDSGSVYNEQFF. In DNA form, the CDR3 reads TGTGCCAGCAGTTACGATAGCGGGAGCGTCTACAATGAGCAGTTCTTC. The chain has TRBV6-5 and TRBJ2-1; TRBD2 matches at 9 bases. The trim removed 2 bases at V and 3 bases at J, leaving 5 bases unmatched. The CDR3 is 16 amino acids. CDR1 is MNHEY and CDR2 is SVGAGI in the germline V gene.

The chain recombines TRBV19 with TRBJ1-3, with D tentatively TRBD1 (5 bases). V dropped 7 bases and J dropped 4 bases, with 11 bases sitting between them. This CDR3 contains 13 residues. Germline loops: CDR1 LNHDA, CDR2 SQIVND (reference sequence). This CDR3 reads CASNQGGGNTIYF. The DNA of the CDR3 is TGTGCCAGTAACCAGGGTGGAGGAAACACCATATATTTT.

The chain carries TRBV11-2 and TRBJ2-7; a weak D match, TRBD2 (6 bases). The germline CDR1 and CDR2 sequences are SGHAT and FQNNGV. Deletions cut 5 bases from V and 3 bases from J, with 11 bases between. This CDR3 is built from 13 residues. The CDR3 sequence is CASSGTSYYEQYF. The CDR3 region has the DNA TGTGCCAGCAGCGGGACTTCCTACTACGAGCAGTACTTC. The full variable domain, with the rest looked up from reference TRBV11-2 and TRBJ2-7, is EAGVAQSPRYKIIEKRQSVAFWCNPISGHATLYWYQQILGQGPKLLIQFQNNGVVDDSQLPKDRFSAERLKGVDSTLKIQPAKLEDSAVYLCASSGTSYYEQYFGPGTRLTVT.

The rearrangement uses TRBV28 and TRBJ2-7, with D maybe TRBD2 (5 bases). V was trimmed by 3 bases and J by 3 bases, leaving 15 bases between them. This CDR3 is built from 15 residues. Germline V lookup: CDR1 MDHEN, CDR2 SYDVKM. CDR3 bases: TGTGCCAGCAGTTTTTGGGGAGACTCGAGCTACGAGCAGTACTTC. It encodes CASSFWGDSSYEQYF.

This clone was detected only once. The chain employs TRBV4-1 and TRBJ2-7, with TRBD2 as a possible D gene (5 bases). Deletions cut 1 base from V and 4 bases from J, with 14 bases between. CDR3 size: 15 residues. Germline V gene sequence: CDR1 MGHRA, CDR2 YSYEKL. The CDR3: CASSQALGPTYEQYF. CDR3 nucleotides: TGCGCCAGCAGCCAAGCACTAGGACCGACGTACGAGCAGTACTTC.

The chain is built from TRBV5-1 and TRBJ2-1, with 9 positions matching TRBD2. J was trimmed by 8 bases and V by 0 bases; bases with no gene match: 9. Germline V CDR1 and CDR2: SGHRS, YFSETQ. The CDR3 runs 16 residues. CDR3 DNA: TGCGCCAGCAGCTTGGGACTAGCGGTTACCCCCGATGAGCAGTTCTTC. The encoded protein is CASSLGLAVTPDEQFF.

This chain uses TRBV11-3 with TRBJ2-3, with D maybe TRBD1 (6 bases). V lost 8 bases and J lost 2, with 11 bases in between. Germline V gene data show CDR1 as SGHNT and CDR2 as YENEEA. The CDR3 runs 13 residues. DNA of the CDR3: TGTGCCAGCGGGGGACACCCCACAGATACGCAGTATTTT. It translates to CASGGHPTDTQYF.

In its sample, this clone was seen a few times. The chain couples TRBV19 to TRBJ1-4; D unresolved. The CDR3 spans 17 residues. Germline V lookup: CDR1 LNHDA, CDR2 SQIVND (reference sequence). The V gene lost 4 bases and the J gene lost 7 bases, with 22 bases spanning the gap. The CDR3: CASSTIQSRVNTEKLFF. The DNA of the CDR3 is TGTGCCAGTAGTACTATCCAGTCGAGGGTTAATACTGAAAAACTGTTTTTT.

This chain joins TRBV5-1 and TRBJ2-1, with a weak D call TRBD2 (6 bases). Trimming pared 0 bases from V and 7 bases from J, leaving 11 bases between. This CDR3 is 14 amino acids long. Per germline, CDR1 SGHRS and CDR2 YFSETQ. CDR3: CASSLALAINEQFF. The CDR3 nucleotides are TGCGCCAGCAGCTTGGCACTAGCCATTAATGAGCAGTTCTTC.

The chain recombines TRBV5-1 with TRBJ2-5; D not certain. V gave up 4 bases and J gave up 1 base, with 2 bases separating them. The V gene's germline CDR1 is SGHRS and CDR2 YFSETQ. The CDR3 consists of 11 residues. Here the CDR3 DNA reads TGCGCCAGCAGCCGCCAAGAGACCCAGTACTTC. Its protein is CASSRQETQYF.

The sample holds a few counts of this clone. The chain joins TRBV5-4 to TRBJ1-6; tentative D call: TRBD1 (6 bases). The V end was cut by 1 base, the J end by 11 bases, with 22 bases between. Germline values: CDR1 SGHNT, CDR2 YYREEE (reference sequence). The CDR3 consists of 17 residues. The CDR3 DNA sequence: TGTGCCAGCAGCTTGCGAAGGGCACAGGGAGTGGCTGCACCCCTCCACTTT. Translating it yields CASSLRRAQGVAAPLHF.

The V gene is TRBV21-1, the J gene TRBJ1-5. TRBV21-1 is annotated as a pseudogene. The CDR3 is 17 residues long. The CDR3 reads CASSKAGQWGVRQPQHF. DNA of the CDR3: TGTGCCAGCAGCAAAGCGGGGCAGTGGGGGGTCCGTCAGCCCCAGCATTTT.